This T cell receptor beta chain originates from a study of glioma-infiltrating T cells. General observations from the study: Tissue and blood shared very few CDR3 sequences. Non-neoplastic patients had below-expected tissue-blood divergence, while all gliomas exceeded expectation.

This clonotype was observed many times. Antigen: not known. Using RNA template, CDR3s of TCR alpha and beta were amplified with iRepertoire arm-PCR. In TCRdb, the multiplex PCR reads were re-called with MiXCR into one record per CDR3 protein. The data contain around 190,000 distinct CDR3 sequences, over 25% of them seen just once; the ten biggest clones take up around 21%. V was pared by 2 bases and J by 2 bases, with 12 bases between. CDR3 size: 15 residues. Germline values: CDR1 KGHSH, CDR2 LQKENI. The specimen was glioma tissue, nonneoplastic brain tissue, or PBMCs (not recorded which). The rearrangement uses TRBV18 and TRBJ1-1, with no clear D. The sequence was obtained from a human donor with low-grade glioma or glioblastoma, undergoing nonglioma brain surgery, or in good health (not recorded which). Here the CDR3 reads CASSPVISGNTEAFF. The CDR3 DNA follows: TGTGCCAGCTCACCAGTTATCTCAGGCAACACTGAAGCTTTCTTT.